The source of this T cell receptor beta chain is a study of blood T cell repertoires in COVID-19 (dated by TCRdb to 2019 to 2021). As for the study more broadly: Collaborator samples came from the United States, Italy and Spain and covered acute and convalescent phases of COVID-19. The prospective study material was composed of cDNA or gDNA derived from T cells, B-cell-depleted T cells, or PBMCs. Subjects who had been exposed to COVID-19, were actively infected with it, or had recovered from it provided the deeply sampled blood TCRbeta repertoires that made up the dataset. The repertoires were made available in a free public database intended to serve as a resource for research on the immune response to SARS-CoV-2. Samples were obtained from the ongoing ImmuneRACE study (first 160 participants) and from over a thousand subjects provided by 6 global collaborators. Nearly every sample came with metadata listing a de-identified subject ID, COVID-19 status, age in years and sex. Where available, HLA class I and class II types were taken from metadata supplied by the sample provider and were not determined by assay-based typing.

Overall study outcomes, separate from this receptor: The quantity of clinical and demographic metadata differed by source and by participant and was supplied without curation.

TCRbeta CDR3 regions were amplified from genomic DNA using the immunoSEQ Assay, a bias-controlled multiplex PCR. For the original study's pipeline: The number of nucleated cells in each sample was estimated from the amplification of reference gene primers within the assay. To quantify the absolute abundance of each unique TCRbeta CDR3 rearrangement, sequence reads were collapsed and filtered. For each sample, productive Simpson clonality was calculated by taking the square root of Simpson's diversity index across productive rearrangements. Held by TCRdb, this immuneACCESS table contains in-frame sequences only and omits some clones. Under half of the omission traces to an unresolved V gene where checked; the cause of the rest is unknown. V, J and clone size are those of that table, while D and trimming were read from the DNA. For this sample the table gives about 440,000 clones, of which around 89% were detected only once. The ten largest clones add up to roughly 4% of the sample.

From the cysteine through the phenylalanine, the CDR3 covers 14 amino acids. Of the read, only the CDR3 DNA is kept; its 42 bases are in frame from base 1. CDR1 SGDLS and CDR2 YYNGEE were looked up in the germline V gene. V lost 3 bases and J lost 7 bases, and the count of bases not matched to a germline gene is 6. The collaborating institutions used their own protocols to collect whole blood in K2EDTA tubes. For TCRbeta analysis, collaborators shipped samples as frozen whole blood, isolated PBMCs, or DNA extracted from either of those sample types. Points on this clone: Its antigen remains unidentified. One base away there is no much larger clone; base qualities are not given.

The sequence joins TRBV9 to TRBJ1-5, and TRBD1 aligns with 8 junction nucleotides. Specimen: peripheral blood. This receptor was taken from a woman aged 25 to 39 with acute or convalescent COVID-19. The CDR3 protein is CASSGQGRNQPQHF. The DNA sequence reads TGTGCCAGCAGCGGACAGGGGCGAAACCAGCCCCAGCATTTT.